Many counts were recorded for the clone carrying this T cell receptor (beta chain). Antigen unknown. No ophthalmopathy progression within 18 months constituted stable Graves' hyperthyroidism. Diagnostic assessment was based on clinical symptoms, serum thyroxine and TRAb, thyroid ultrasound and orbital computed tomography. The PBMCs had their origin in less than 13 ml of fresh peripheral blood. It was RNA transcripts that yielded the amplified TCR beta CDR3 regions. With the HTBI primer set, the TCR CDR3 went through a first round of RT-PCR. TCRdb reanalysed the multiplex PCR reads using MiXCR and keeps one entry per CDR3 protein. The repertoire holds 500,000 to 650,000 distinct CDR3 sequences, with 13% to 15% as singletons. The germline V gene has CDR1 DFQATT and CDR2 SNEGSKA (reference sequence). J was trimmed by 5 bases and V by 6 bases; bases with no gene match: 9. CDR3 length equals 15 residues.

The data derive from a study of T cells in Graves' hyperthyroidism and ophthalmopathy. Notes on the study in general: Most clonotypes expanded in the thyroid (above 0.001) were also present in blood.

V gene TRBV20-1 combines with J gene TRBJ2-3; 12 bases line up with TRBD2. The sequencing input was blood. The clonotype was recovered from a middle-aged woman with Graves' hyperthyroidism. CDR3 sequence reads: CSARGLAGRGDTQYF. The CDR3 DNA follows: TGCAGTGCCAGGGGACTAGCGGGTCGTGGAGATACGCAGTATTTT.